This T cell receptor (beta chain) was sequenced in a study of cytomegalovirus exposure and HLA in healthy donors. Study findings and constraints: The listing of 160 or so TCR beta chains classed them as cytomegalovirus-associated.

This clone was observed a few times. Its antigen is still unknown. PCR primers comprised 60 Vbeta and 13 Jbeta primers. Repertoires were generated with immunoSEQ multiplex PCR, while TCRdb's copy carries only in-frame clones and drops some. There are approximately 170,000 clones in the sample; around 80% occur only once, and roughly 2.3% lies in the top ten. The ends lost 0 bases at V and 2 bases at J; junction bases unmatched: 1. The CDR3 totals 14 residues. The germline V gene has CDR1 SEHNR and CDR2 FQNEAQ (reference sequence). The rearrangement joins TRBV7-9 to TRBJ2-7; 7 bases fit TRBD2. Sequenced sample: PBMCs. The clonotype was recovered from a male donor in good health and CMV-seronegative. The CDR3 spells CASSLATSAYEQYF. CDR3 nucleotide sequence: TGTGCCAGCAGCTTAGCAACTAGCGCCTACGAGCAGTACTTC.